This T cell receptor beta chain is from a study of T cell responses to AZD1222 COVID-19 vaccine. Study-wide points: Clonal diversity was possibly underestimated, and white British individuals and females predominated among donors. Spike-specific TCR breadth and depth rose after two AZD1222 doses. Spike regions recognized by vaccine-associated CD4 TCRs spanned the protein, led by 160-218 and 743-854.

Assay: immunoSEQ multiplex PCR; the TCRdb copy retains only in-frame clones and omits some. There are 150,000 or so clones in the sample; roughly nine tenths occur only once, and over 1.1% lies in the top ten. Notes on this clone: Its antigen is still unknown.

The CDR3 consists of 13 residues. The germline V gene has CDR1 SGHVS and CDR2 FNYEAQ. Trimming took off 5 bases at V and 1 base at J, with 9 bases between the two ends. Here the sequenced sample was peripheral blood, taken on day 0 of AZD1222 vaccination. The clonotype comes from an adult in good health. V usage is TRBV7-6 and J usage is TRBJ2-7; D not resolved. In DNA, the CDR3 is TGTGCCAGCAGCCCGACCCGATCCTACGAGCAGTACTTC. Translated, it gives CASSPTRSYEQYF.